These 30 T cell receptor beta chains were sequenced from one sample in a study of human T cells and chemical hapten exposure. Time point indicated: healthy volunteer bleed at 2 weeks. From whole blood left unfractionated, total RNA was extracted. TCRdb processed the RACE reads anew with MiXCR; each CDR3 protein has one entry. The sample has 85,000 to 95,000 distinct CDR3 sequences, about 10% seen once; the top ten hold about 3%. The sample was whole blood. These receptors were taken from a female donor in good health. Some clones in this sample may be carry-over from other donors' samples.

This clonotype was seen more than once but under ten times. This chain connects TRBV4-2 to TRBJ2-6, with D perhaps TRBD1 (6 bases). Trimming pared 2 bases from V and 1 base from J, leaving 9 bases between. Germline V gene lookup returns CDR1 LGHNA and CDR2 YNFKEQ. The CDR3 is 16 amino acids. The CDR3, as DNA: TGTGCCAGCAGCCAATTAACAGGGTCTGGGGCCAACGTCCTGACTTTC. It yields the protein CASSQLTGSGANVLTF.

This chain connects TRBV12-3 or TRBV12-4 to TRBJ2-7, with TRBD2 matching 9 bases. This CDR3 has 15 amino acids. The J segment lost 2 bases and the V segment lost 4 bases, leaving 6 bases of the junction unmatched. CDR3 sequence (DNA): TGTGCCAGCAGTTCTCGACTAGCGGCCACCTACGAGCAGTACTTC. Encoded protein: CASSSRLAATYEQYF.

This rearrangement joins TRBV14 to TRBJ1-2; 9 bases agree with TRBD1. Germline assignment: CDR1 SGHDN and CDR2 FVKESK. Losses at the gene ends were 4 bases for V and 9 bases for J; bases not matched to a gene: 9. CDR3 size: 14 residues. The DNA for the CDR3 is TGTGCCAGCAGCCCCCGGGACAGGGACTCTAGCTACACCTTC. It codes for CASSPRDRDSSYTF.

This clonotype was seen more than once but under ten times. The rearrangement uses TRBV9 and TRBJ2-2; D is possibly TRBD1 (6 bases). Germline V gene lookup returns CDR1 SGDLS and CDR2 YYNGEE. V was trimmed by 4 bases and J by 0 bases, leaving 22 bases between them. The CDR3 has 19 residues. In nucleotides, the CDR3 is TGTGCCAGCAGCCCCGTTGGGGGCCCAGCTAATCCGAACACCGGGGAGCTGTTTTTT. This sequence encodes CASSPVGGPANPNTGELFF.

This clonotype occurred a few times. This chain links TRBV7-8 with TRBJ1-2; D not resolved. The CDR3 spans 14 residues. Deletions cut 2 bases from V and 5 bases from J, with 12 bases between. Germline-derived CDR1 and CDR2 are SGHVS and FQNEAQ. CDR3 sequence (DNA): TGTGCCAGCAGCTTACGGCGGGAGTTATATGGCTACACCTTC. Its translation is CASSLRRELYGYTF.

This clonotype was observed many times. The chain carries TRBV7-2 and TRBJ2-1; no reliable D call. The germline CDR1 and CDR2 sequences are SGHTA and FQGNSA. The CDR3 runs 12 residues. The V gene lost 4 bases and the J gene lost 8 bases, with 9 bases spanning the gap. The CDR3 loop is CASSSELDEQFF. The CDR3 coding sequence is TGTGCCAGCAGCTCAGAACTGGATGAGCAGTTCTTC.

This clonotype was recorded many times. J is TRBJ2-2 and V is TRBV28; D uncertain. The CDR3 runs 12 residues. V lost 4 bases and J 5 bases, leaving 5 bases between the germline ends. The germline V gene encodes CDR1 MDHEN and CDR2 SYDVKM. CDR3 sequence reads: CASSSETGELFF. The CDR3 DNA reads as TGTGCCAGCAGTTCAGAGACCGGGGAGCTGTTTTTT.

On this clonotype itself: This may come from a read error, since a much larger clone is one base off. The chain recombines TRBV7-8 with TRBJ1-4; no clear D gene. This CDR3 contains 13 residues. The germline V gene encodes CDR1 SGHVS and CDR2 FQNEAQ. CDR3 DNA sequence: TGTGCCGGCAGCCGACAAACTAATGAAAAACTGTTTTTT. This gives the protein CAGSRQTNEKLFF.

This clonotype was observed a handful of times. The V and J genes are TRBV9 and TRBJ2-1, with D maybe TRBD2 (7 bases). Germline V gene sequence: CDR1 SGDLS, CDR2 YYNGEE. Trimming removed 3 bases from V and 4 bases from J, with 20 bases in between. There are 17 residues in the CDR3. The CDR3 loop reads CASSALKGGGRYNEQFF. CDR3 DNA: TGTGCCAGCAGCGCACTCAAAGGGGGGGGAAGGTACAATGAGCAGTTCTTC.

The chain carries TRBV9 and TRBJ1-4; TRBD1 might be the D (5 bases). Trimming removed 1 base from V and 8 bases from J, with 15 bases in between. CDR3 size: 15 residues. From germline, CDR1 is SGDLS and CDR2 YYNGEE. As DNA, the CDR3 is TGTGCCAGCAGCGTATTAGGAGGGGAAGGGGAAAAACTGTTTTTT. It specifies CASSVLGGEGEKLFF. The full variable domain, rest sourced from reference TRBV9 and TRBJ1-4, is DSGVTQTPKHLITATGQRVTLRCSPRSGDLSVYWYQQSLDQGLQFLIQYYNGEERAKGNILERFSAQQFPDLHSELNLSSLELGDSALYFCASSVLGGEGEKLFFGSGTQLSVL.

The rearrangement joins TRBV12-3 or TRBV12-4 to TRBJ2-6; D unresolved. V was clipped by 4 bases and J by 4 bases, with 8 bases between them. The CDR3 is made up of 14 amino acids. The CDR3 sequence is CASSSGSGANVLTF. For the CDR3, the DNA is TGTGCCAGCAGTTCAGGATCCGGGGCCAACGTCCTGACTTTC.

In its sample, this clonotype was seen a few times. This chain joins TRBV2 and TRBJ1-5; weak D call: TRBD1 (6 bases). CDR1 and CDR2 from the germline V gene are SNHLY and FYNNEI. V lost 8 bases and J 6 bases, leaving 14 bases between the germline ends. The CDR3 loop spans 13 amino acids. CDR3 loop: CASWKGGAQPQHF. CDR3 DNA sequence: TGTGCCAGCTGGAAAGGGGGTGCTCAGCCCCAGCATTTT.

Only a few counts were recorded for this clonotype. This rearrangement joins TRBV5-6 to TRBJ1-2, with TRBD1 as a possible D gene (5 bases). CDR3 size: 14 residues. V was trimmed by 0 bases and J by 0 bases, leaving 6 bases between them. Germline-derived CDR1 and CDR2 are SGHDT and YYEEEE. In nucleotides, the CDR3 is TGTGCCAGCAGCTTGGTGGGGCCTAACTATGGCTACACCTTC. Translating gives CASSLVGPNYGYTF. Looking up the rest from reference TRBV5-6 and TRBJ1-2 gives the full variable domain: DAGVTQSPTHLIKTRGQQVTLRCSPKSGHDTVSWYQQALGQGPQFIFQYYEEEERQRGNFPDRFSGHQFPNYSSELNVNALLLGDSALYLCASSLVGPNYGYTFGSGTRLTVV.

The chain joins TRBV5-1 to TRBJ2-5, with 9 bases lining up with TRBD2. The V gene end was trimmed by 5 bases and the J gene end by 6 bases; junction bases not matched to a gene: 8. This CDR3 spans 14 amino acids. Germline V CDR1 and CDR2: SGHRS, YFSETQ. CDR3 DNA: TGCGCCAGCAGGGCGGGAGGGCCGGAAAAGACCCAGTACTTC. Its protein is CASRAGGPEKTQYF.

This clonotype was seen ten or more times. This chain uses TRBV20-1 with TRBJ1-1; D possibly corresponds to TRBD1 (6 bases). V lost 1 base to trimming and J lost 7 bases, with 13 bases between them. Germline loops: CDR1 DFQATT, CDR2 SNEGSKA (reference sequence). The CDR3 consists of 13 residues. CDR3 sequence: CSARGSGAREAFF. CDR3 nucleotides: TGCAGTGCTAGAGGGTCGGGGGCGCGTGAAGCTTTCTTT.

V and J are TRBV27 and TRBJ1-2; no reliable D call. This CDR3 contains 18 residues. Trimming took 2 bases from V and 8 from J, leaving 27 bases between them. CDR1 is MNHEY, CDR2 SMNVEV, per germline (reference sequence). CDR3 sequence reads: CASSLIGSELISQEGYTF. The CDR3 nucleotides read TGTGCCAGCAGTTTAATTGGATCGGAACTAATCTCCCAAGAAGGCTACACCTTC.

This clonotype was seen a few times. The chain employs TRBV24-1 and TRBJ2-2; TRBD1 is a possible D gene (7 bases). V lost 4 bases, J lost 6 bases, and 14 bases lay in between. There are 15 residues in the CDR3. Germline V gene sequence: CDR1 KGHDR, CDR2 SFDVKD. Written as DNA, the CDR3 is TGTGCCACCAGTGAACGTCAGGGGGGTCCCGGGGAGCTGTTTTTT. This sequence encodes CATSERQGGPGELFF.

The chain links TRBV7-9 to TRBJ1-1, with D possibly being TRBD1 (5 bases). CDR3 size: 13 residues. V gave up 3 bases and J gave up 8 bases, with 13 bases separating them. The germline V gene has CDR1 SEHNR and CDR2 FQNEAQ (reference sequence). The CDR3, as DNA: TGTGCCAGCAGCTTGTTTAGCACAGGCGAAGCTTTCTTT. Protein: CASSLFSTGEAFF.

DNA of the CDR3: TGTGCCAGCAGTTACTCACCAGGCGATAATTCACCCCTCCACTTT. It codes for CASSYSPGDNSPLHF. This chain uses TRBV6-5 with TRBJ1-6; D is unresolved. CDR1 is MNHEY and CDR2 is SVGAGI in the germline V gene. This CDR3 contains 15 residues. The V end lost 0 bases, the J end lost 5 bases, and 8 bases lay between the germline ends.

The V and J genes are TRBV19 and TRBJ1-2; D is undetermined. CDR1 is LNHDA, CDR2 SQIVND, per germline (reference sequence). The CDR3 contains 14 residues. Between the trimmed V and J ends, which lost 4 bases and 2 bases, there was a span of 11 bases. The CDR3 region is CASSRRENNYGYTF. The CDR3 DNA reads as TGTGCCAGTAGTAGACGGGAGAACAACTATGGCTACACCTTC.

The V and J genes are TRBV11-2 and TRBJ2-7; no clear D gene. The CDR3 extends over 16 amino acids. Trimming removed 5 bases from V and 0 bases from J, with 17 bases in between. Germline V lookup: CDR1 SGHAT, CDR2 FQNNGV. In nucleotides, the CDR3 is TGTGCCAGCAGCCTCACCTCTCAGCGTAGCTCCTACGAGCAGTACTTC. Translated, it gives CASSLTSQRSSYEQYF.

This clonotype was seen a few times. The CDR3 protein is CSVWTGTDDYGYTF. In nucleotides, the CDR3 is TGCAGCGTCTGGACCGGGACGGACGACTATGGCTACACCTTC. The rearrangement links TRBV29-1 to TRBJ1-2; possibly TRBD1 for D (5 bases). V was clipped by 6 bases and J by 3 bases, with 17 bases between them. In germline, CDR1 is SQVTM, CDR2 ANQGSEA. The CDR3 length is 14 residues.

This clonotype was counted ten times or more. The genes are TRBV19 and TRBJ2-5, with D unclear. V was trimmed by 4 bases and J by 0 bases, leaving 12 bases between them. Germline CDR1 and CDR2: LNHDA and SQIVND (reference sequence). CDR3 size: 15 residues. CDR3 residues: CASSRRTPYQETQYF. Here the CDR3 DNA reads TGTGCCAGTAGTAGACGGACGCCGTACCAAGAGACCCAGTACTTC.

The CDR3 spells CSVEEGELLFF. CDR3 DNA: TGCAGCGTTGAAGAGGGGGAGTTACTGTTTTTT. The chain uses TRBV29-1 and TRBJ1-4; possibly TRBD1 for D (5 bases). The CDR3 length is 11 residues. The V gene's germline CDR1 is SQVTM and CDR2 ANQGSEA. V was cut by 0 bases and J by 13 bases, with 9 bases left in between.

V gene TRBV10-3 combines with J gene TRBJ2-5; 7 nucleotides line up with TRBD1. Per the germline V gene, CDR1 is ENHRY and CDR2 is SYGVKD. This CDR3 spans 12 amino acids. J gave up 1 base and V 10 bases, and 3 bases lay outside the gene matches. The CDR3 region has the DNA TGTGCCACCAGGGACAGCCAAGAGACCCAGTACTTC. Its protein product is CATRDSQETQYF.

This clonotype is a singleton in its sample. The rearrangement links TRBV28 to TRBJ1-1; a possible D gene is TRBD1 (5 bases). Between the trimmed V and J ends, which lost 5 bases and 3 bases, there was a span of 25 bases. Germline CDR1 and CDR2: MDHEN and SYDVKM. The CDR3 is 18 amino acids. The CDR3 loop is CASSPGGVVGGSHTEAFF. The CDR3 region has the DNA TGTGCCAGCAGTCCTGGGGGAGTAGTTGGGGGAAGTCACACTGAAGCTTTCTTT.

This clonotype was found a few times. V gene TRBV7-9 combines with J gene TRBJ1-3; D is uncertain. Germline V lookup: CDR1 SEHNR, CDR2 FQNEAQ (reference sequence). V gave up 7 bases and J gave up 1 base, with 5 bases separating them. The CDR3 runs 12 residues. The CDR3 DNA reads TGTGCCAGCACGGAGTCTGGAAACACCATATATTTT. Translation: CASTESGNTIYF.

This clonotype was counted a few times. DNA of the CDR3: TGTGCCAGCAGCCCTCGACAGGGGTTACTGCTTGATACGCAGTATTTT. Its protein product is CASSPRQGLLLDTQYF. V is TRBV4-2 and J is TRBJ2-3; 8 bases are shared with TRBD1. The J segment lost 6 bases and the V segment lost 4 bases, leaving 12 bases of the junction unmatched. Germline V gene sequence: CDR1 LGHNA, CDR2 YNFKEQ. The CDR3 extends over 16 amino acids.

This clonotype has a handful of counts. This chain links TRBV7-9 with TRBJ2-5, with D hard to call. CDR1 and CDR2 from the germline V gene are SEHNR and FQNEAQ (reference sequence). Trimming stripped 5 bases from V and 6 bases from J, with 10 bases between. CDR3 length: 12 residues. This CDR3 reads CASSPRSQTQYF. As DNA, the CDR3 is TGTGCCAGCAGCCCGAGATCGCAGACCCAGTACTTC.

This clonotype was seen a handful of times. The V call is TRBV10-3, the J call TRBJ2-1; D possibly uses TRBD1 or TRBD2 (5 bases each). Per the germline V gene, CDR1 is ENHRY and CDR2 is SYGVKD. There are 15 residues in the CDR3. V gave up 4 bases and J gave up 6 bases, with 16 bases separating them. In nucleotides, the CDR3 is TGTGCCATCAGTGCGACCGGGACCCTCAGCAATGAGCAGTTCTTC. This translates into CAISATGTLSNEQFF.